This T cell receptor beta chain was recorded in a study of read filtering for tumor transcriptome and immune sequencing. Study as a whole: The cohort had about 16 men and approximately 13 women aged roughly 47 to 80, mean roughly 65 years.

There are many counts of this clonotype. Molecular barcoded adaptors covering alpha/delta and beta/gamma chains were used on around 370 ng RNA. MiXCR, run by TCRdb on the reads, gives a single entry per CDR3 protein. The sample contains roughly 130,000 distinct CDR3 sequences, 13% of which appear only once. The sequenced sample was a population of CD138-negative cells sorted from bone marrow. The clonotype was recovered from a donor over 35 with multiple myeloma.

The CDR3: CASSPRQGASNTEAFF. The CDR3 DNA follows: TGTGCCAGTAGTCCTCGACAGGGGGCCTCGAACACTGAAGCTTTCTTT. The chain combines TRBV19 with TRBJ1-1; TRBD1 matches at 10 bases. The J segment lost 1 base and the V segment lost 5 bases, leaving 7 bases of the junction unmatched. The CDR3 is 16 amino acids. CDR1 is LNHDA, CDR2 SQIVND, per germline (reference sequence).